Reported below is one TCR beta chain. Its antigen is still unknown. These data come from a study of cytomegalovirus exposure and HLA in healthy donors. Study overall: The 500 to 850 first-cohort repertoires and the 130 or so validation repertoires shared the same platform, a later analysis reported.

The method was immunoSEQ multiplex PCR; TCRdb's version includes in-frame clones alone and lacks a portion of them. The sample shows some 210,000 clones, 75% to 90% of them seen only once. This CDR3 spans 14 amino acids. Trimming pared 1 base from V and 6 bases from J, leaving 11 bases between. The germline CDR1 and CDR2 sequences are SGHTA and FQGTGA. Whole-study results and caveats: The classifier reportedly diagnosed cytomegalovirus status with high sensitivity and specificity.

The receptor was isolated from a woman between 18 and 29 years old in good health and CMV-seronegative. The gene calls are TRBV7-3 and TRBJ2-3; a possible D gene is TRBD2 (7 bases). Sequencing was performed on PBMCs. The chain's CDR3 is CASSLNGGRDTQYF. CDR3 nucleotide sequence: TGTGCCAGCAGCTTAAACGGGGGGCGGGATACGCAGTATTTT.